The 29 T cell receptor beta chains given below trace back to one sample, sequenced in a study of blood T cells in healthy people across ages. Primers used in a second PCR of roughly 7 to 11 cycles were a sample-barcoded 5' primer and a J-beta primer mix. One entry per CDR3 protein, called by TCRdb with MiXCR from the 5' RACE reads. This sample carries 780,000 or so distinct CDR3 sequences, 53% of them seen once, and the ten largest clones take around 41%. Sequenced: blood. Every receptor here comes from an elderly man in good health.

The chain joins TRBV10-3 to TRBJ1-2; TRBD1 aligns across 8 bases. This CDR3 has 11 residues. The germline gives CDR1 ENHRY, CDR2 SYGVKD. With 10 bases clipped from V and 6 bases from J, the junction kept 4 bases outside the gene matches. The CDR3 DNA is TGTGCCAACGGACAGGGAAATGGCTACACCTTC. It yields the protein CANGQGNGYTF.

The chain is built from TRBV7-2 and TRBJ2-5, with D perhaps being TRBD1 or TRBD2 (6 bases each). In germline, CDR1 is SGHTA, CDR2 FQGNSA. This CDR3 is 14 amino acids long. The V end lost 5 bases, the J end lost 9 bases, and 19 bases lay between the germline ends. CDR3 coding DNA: TGTGCCAGCAGCACCGGAGGGGGGATGGAGGCCCAGTACTTC. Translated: CASSTGGGMEAQYF.

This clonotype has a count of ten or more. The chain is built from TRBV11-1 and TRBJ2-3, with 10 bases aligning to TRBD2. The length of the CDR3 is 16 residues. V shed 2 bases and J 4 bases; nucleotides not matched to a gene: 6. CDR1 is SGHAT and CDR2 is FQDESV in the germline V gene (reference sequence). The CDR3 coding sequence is TGTGCCAGCAGCTTATGGTCTAGCGGGAGTCCAGATACGCAGTATTTT. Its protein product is CASSLWSSGSPDTQYF.

The CDR3 sequence is CAWSVGQGGPYEQYF. CDR3 sequence (DNA): TGTGCCTGGAGTGTAGGGCAGGGAGGCCCTTACGAGCAGTACTTC. This chain connects TRBV30 to TRBJ2-7, with D possibly being TRBD2 (6 bases). Germline V gene data show CDR1 as GTSNPN and CDR2 as SVGIG (reference sequence). V was clipped by 0 bases and J by 4 bases, with 16 bases between them. The CDR3 has 15 residues.

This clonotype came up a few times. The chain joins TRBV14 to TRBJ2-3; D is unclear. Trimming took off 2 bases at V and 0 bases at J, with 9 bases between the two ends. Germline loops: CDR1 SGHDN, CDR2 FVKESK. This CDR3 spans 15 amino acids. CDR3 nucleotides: TGTGCCAGCAGCCAAAAGGGCCAGAGCACAGATACGCAGTATTTT. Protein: CASSQKGQSTDTQYF. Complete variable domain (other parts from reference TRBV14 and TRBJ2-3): EAGVTQFPSHSVIEKGQTVTLRCDPISGHDNLYWYRRVMGKEIKFLLHFVKESKQDESGMPNNRFLAERTGGTYSTLKVQPAELEDSGVYFCASSQKGQSTDTQYFGPGTRLTVL.

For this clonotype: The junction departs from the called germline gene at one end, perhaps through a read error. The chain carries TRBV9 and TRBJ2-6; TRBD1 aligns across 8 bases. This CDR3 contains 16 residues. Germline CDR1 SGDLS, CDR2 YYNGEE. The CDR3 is CASSPPGGSWANVLTF. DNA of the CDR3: TGTGCCAGCAGCCCCCCAGGGGGCTCTTGGGCCAACGTCCTGACTTTC.

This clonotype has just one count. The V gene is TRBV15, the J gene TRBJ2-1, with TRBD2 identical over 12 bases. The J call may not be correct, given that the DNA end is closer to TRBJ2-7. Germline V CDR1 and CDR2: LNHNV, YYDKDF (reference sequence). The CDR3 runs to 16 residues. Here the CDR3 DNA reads TGTGCCACCAGCAGGCAGGGACTAGCGGGTGCCTACGAGCAGTACTTC. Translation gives CATSRQGLAGAYEQYF.

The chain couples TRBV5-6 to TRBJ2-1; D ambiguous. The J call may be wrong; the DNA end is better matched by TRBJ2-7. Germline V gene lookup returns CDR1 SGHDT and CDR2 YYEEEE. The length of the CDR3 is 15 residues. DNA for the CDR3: TGTGCCAGCAGCTTTTCTTCCAGCTCCTACAATGAGCAGTACTTC. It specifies CASSFSSSSYNEQYF.

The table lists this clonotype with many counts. The CDR3 sequence: CSADGQGRSYEQYF. The CDR3 DNA reads TGCAGTGCTGACGGACAGGGTCGCTCCTACGAGCAGTACTTC. The rearrangement joins TRBV20-1 to TRBJ2-7, with 8 positions matching TRBD1. Germline CDR1 and CDR2: DFQATT and SNEGSKA (reference sequence). This CDR3 comprises 14 residues. The V gene end was trimmed by 5 bases and the J gene end by 0 bases; junction bases not matched to a gene: 6.

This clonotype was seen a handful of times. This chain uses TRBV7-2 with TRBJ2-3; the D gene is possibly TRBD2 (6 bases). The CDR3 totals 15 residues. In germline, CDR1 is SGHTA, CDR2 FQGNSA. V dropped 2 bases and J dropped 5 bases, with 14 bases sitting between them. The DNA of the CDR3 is TGTGCCAGCAGCTTACGGGGACTTCAGCAAGATACGCAGTATTTT. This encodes CASSLRGLQQDTQYF. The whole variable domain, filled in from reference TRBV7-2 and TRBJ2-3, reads GAGVSQSPSNKVTEKGKDVELRCDPISGHTALYWYRQSLGQGLEFLIYFQGNSAPDKSGLPSDRFSAERTGGSVSTLTIQRTQQEDSAVYLCASSLRGLQQDTQYFGPGTRLTVL.

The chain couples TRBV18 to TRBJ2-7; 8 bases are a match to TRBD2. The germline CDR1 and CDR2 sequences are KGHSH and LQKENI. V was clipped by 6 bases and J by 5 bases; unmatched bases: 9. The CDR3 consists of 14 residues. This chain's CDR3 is CASSQPGTSNEQYF. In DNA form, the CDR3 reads TGTGCCAGCTCCCAGCCCGGGACTAGTAACGAGCAGTACTTC. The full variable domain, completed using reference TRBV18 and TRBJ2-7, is NAGVMQNPRHLVRRRGQEARLRCSPMKGHSHVYWYRQLPEEGLKFMVYLQKENIIDESGMPKERFSAEFPKEGPSILRIQQVVRGDSAAYFCASSQPGTSNEQYFGPGTRLTVT.

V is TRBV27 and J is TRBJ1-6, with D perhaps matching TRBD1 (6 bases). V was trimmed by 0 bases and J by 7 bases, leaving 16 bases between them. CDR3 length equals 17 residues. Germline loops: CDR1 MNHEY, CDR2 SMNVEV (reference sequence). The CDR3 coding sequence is TGTGCCAGCAGTTTATCAGGGGGGGCTGTATGGAATTCACCCCTCCACTTT. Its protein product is CASSLSGGAVWNSPLHF.

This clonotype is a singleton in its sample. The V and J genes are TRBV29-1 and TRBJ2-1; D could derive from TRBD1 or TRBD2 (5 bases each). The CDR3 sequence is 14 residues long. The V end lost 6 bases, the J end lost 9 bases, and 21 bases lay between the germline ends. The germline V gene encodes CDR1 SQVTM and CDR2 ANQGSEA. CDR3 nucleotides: TGCAGCGTGGGGGAACTATATTCTACAGTTGAGCAGTTCTTC. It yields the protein CSVGELYSTVEQFF.

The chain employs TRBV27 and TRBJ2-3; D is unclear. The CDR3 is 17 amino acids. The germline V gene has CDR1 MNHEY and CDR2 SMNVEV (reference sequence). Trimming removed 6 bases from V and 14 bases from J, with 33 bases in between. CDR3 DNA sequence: TGTGCCAGCAGCTCAGATCAAGTGTCATGGTTGCACAGAGACGCGTATTTT. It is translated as CASSSDQVSWLHRDAYF.

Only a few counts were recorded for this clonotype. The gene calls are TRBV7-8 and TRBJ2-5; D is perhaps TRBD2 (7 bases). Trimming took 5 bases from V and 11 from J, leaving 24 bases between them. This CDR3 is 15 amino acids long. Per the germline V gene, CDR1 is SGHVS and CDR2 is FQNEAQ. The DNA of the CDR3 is TGTGCCAGCAGCCAGGGGCTAGCGGAGAGGGATGAGCAGTACTTC. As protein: CASSQGLAERDEQYF.

CDR3 sequence reads: CAWSVRSAGDGYTF. CDR3 bases: TGTGCCTGGAGTGTACGGTCGGCGGGGGATGGCTACACCTTC. V and J are TRBV30 and TRBJ1-2, with D possibly matching TRBD1 (5 bases). The CDR3 totals 14 residues. V was shortened by 0 bases and J by 6 bases, with 14 bases between the two germline ends. Germline V CDR1 and CDR2: GTSNPN, SVGIG (reference sequence).

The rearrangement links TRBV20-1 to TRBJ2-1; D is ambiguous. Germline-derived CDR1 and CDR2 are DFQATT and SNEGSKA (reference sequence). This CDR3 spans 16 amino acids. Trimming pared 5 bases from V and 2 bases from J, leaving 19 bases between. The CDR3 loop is CSASYLTRLTYNEQFF. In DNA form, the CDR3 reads TGCAGTGCTTCCTACTTGACCAGGCTTACCTACAATGAGCAGTTCTTC.

The CDR3 nucleotides read TGTGCCAGCATCTTTCCGGGGGCTTTGGGCTACACCTTC. Protein sequence: CASIFPGALGYTF. This rearrangement joins TRBV28 to TRBJ1-2; D is possibly TRBD1 (6 bases). V was trimmed by 7 bases and J by 8 bases, leaving 17 bases between them. Germline lookup yields CDR1 MDHEN and CDR2 SYDVKM. The CDR3 contains 13 residues.

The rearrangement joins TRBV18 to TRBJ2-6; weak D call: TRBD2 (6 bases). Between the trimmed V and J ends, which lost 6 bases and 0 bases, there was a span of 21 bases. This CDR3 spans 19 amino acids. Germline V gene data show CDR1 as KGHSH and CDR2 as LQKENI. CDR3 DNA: TGTGCCAGCTCCCCCGCGAATAGCGGAGGGAGCTCTGGGGCCAACGTCCTGACTTTC. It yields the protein CASSPANSGGSSGANVLTF.

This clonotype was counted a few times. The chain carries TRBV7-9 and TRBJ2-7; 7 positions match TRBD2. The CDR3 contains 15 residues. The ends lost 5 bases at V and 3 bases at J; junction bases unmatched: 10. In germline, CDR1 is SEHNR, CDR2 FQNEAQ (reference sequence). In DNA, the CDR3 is TGTGCCAGCAGCCTCGGCGGGGGAATTGGCTACGAGCAGTACTTC. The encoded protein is CASSLGGGIGYEQYF.

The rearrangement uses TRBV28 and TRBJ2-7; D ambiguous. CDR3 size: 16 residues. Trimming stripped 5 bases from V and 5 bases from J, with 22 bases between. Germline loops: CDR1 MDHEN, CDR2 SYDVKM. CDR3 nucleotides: TGTGCCAGCAGTCCCACGAACCCGCGATTGGTCCACGAGCAGTACTTC. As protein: CASSPTNPRLVHEQYF.

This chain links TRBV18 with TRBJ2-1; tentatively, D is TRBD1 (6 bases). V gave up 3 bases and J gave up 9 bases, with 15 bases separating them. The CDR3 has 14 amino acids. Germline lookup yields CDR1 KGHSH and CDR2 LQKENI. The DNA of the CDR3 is TGTGCCAGCTCACCCTACACAGGGTTCGCTGAGCAGTTCTTC. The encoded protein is CASSPYTGFAEQFF.

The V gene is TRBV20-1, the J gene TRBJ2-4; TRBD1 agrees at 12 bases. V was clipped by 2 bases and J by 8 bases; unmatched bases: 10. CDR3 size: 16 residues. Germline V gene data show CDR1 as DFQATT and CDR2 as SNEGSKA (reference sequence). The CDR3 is CSARSPPGQGADIQYF. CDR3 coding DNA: TGCAGTGCTAGATCTCCCCCGGGACAGGGGGCTGACATTCAGTACTTC.

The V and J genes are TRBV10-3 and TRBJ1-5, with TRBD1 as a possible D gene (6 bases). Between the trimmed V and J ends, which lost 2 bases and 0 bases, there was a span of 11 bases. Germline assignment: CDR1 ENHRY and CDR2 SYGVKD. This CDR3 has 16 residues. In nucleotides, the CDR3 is TGTGCCATCAGTGAGGCGCCACAGGGTAGCAATCAGCCCCAGCATTTT. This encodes CAISEAPQGSNQPQHF.

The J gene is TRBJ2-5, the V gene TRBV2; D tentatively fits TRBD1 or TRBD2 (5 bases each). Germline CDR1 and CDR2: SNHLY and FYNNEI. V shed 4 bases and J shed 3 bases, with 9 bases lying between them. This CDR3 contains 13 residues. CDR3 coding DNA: TGTGCCAGCAGTGGTGGGACGAAAGAGACCCAGTACTTC. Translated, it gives CASSGGTKETQYF. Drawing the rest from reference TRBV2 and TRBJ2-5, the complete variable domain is EPEVTQTPSHQVTQMGQEVILRCVPISNHLYFYWYRQILGQKVEFLVSFYNNEISEKSEIFDDQFSVERPDGSNFTLKIRSTKLEDSAMYFCASSGGTKETQYFGPGTRLLVL.

CDR3: CASSQDLVPYEQYF. DNA of the CDR3: TGTGCCAGCAGCCAAGATCTGGTCCCCTACGAGCAGTACTTC. The chain recombines TRBV14 with TRBJ2-4; D remains unclear. The better agreement between TRBJ2-7 and the DNA end casts doubt on the J call. This CDR3 has 14 residues. Germline loops: CDR1 SGHDN, CDR2 FVKESK.

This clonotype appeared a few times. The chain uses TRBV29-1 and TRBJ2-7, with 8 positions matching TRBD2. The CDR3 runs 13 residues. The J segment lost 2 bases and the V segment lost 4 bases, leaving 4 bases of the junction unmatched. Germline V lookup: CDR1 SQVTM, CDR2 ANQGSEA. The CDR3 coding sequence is TGCAGCGTTGGGGCGGGGGGTACCTACGAGCAGTACTTC. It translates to CSVGAGGTYEQYF.

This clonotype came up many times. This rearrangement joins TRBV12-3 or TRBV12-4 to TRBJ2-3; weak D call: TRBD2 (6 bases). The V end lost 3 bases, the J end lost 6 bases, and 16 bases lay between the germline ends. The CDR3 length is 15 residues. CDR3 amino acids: CASSFSRGPGDTQYF. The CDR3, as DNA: TGTGCCAGCAGTTTTTCGCGGGGCCCTGGGGATACGCAGTATTTT.

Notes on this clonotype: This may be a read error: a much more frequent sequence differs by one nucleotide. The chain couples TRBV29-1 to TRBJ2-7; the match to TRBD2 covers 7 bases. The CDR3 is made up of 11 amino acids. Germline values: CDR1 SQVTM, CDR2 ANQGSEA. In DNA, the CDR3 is TGCGGCAGGGAGGGAACCTACGAGCAGTACTTC. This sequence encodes CGREGTYEQYF.